The T cell receptor beta chain under discussion was sequenced for a study of T cells in Graves' hyperthyroidism and ophthalmopathy. There were TCR beta CDR3 regions amplified from RNA transcripts. An initial round of RT-PCR targeting the TCR CDR3 relied on the HTBI primer set. TCRdb redid the calling of the multiplex PCR reads with MiXCR, one entry per CDR3 protein. The table records 750,000 to 950,000 distinct CDR3 sequences, roughly 40% of them present only once. Germline CDR1 LNHDA, CDR2 SQIVND (reference sequence). This CDR3 comprises 15 residues. The V end was cut by 3 bases, the J end by 5 bases, with 16 bases between.

The clonotype comes from a man aged 18 to 35 with Graves' hyperthyroidism. The sample was blood. This chain connects TRBV19 to TRBJ1-1; TRBD1 is a possible D gene (6 bases). CDR3 sequence (DNA): TGTGCCAGTAGTATTCCTGGGGGGGCGCGGACTGAAGCTTTCTTT. This sequence encodes CASSIPGGARTEAFF.